The rows below give T cell receptor beta chains drawn from one sample of a study of T-cell memory formation after mild COVID-19. TCRdb reprocessed the 5' RACE reads via MiXCR and lists one record per CDR3 protein. The sample contains around 300,000 distinct CDR3 sequences, roughly 8.2% of which appear only once. The material sequenced was PBMCs or a T cell subset sorted from them (not recorded which). Every receptor here comes from a man aged 18 to 35 who had mild COVID-19 (a few samples of this study predate the infection). Cell type and time point are not known. Both conserved end residues are part of each CDR3. Fields, in order: V gene, J gene, D gene, clone size, CDR3 protein, CDR3 DNA. D genes are given only for firm matches. Size tells how often a clone was seen (once, few, many) or the class of an expanded clone, and some rows leave it out.

>TRBV18|TRBJ1-4|NA|few
CASSPKVTPGEKLFF
TGTGCCAGCTCACCAAAGGTGACTCCCGGGGAAAAACTGTTTTTT
>TRBV6-6|TRBJ2-5|NA|few
CASSYLTGWGETQYF
TGTGCCAGCAGTTATCTGACAGGATGGGGAGAGACCCAGTACTTC
>TRBV10-3|TRBJ2-5|TRBD2|few
CAIRSAGGQGQETQYF
TGTGCCATCAGGAGCGCGGGGGGGCAGGGCCAAGAGACCCAGTACTTC
>TRBV20-1|TRBJ2-1|TRBD2|few
CSASAGAYNEQFF
TGCAGTGCTAGTGCGGGGGCCTACAATGAGCAGTTCTTC
>TRBV20-1|TRBJ1-1|NA|NA
CSARREMNTEAFF
TGCAGTGCTAGGCGGGAAATGAACACTGAAGCTTTCTTT
>TRBV6-2/TRBV6-3|TRBJ2-7|NA|NA
CASSLAGRNYEQYF
TGTGCCAGCAGCCTGGCGGGGCGCAACTACGAGCAGTACTTC
>TRBV4-1|TRBJ2-1|TRBD2|few
CASSQGLAGGREQFF
TGCGCCAGCAGCCAAGGACTAGCGGGGGGGCGCGAGCAGTTCTTC
>TRBV4-2|TRBJ1-1|TRBD1|few
CASSPGVGQVVVAFF
TGTGCCAGCAGCCCGGGTGTCGGACAGGTTGTGGTGGCTTTCTTT
>TRBV5-4|TRBJ2-7|NA|NA
CASSLVGWNTYEQYF
TGTGCCAGCAGCTTGGTAGGGTGGAACACCTACGAGCAGTACTTC
>TRBV5-1|TRBJ2-2|NA|few
CASSTASPDGNTGELFF
TGCGCCAGCAGCACTGCTTCTCCGGACGGGAACACCGGGGAGCTGTTTTTT
>TRBV7-6|TRBJ1-6|NA|NA
CASSPGVAAGRTPLHF
TGTGCCAGCAGCCCGGGCGTAGCGGCAGGGCGGACACCCCTCCACTTT
>TRBV5-1|TRBJ2-1|TRBD1|NA
CASRSGQGKGEQFF
TGCGCCAGCAGGTCGGGACAGGGTAAAGGTGAGCAGTTCTTC
>TRBV7-9|TRBJ2-3|NA|many
CASSPASTDTQYF
TGTGCCAGCAGCCCCGCAAGCACAGATACGCAGTATTTT
>TRBV7-9|TRBJ1-2|NA|few
CASSSPPYGYTF
TGTGCCAGCAGCTCCCCGCCCTATGGCTACACCTTC
>TRBV7-6|TRBJ1-1|TRBD1|NA
CASRLDRGANTEAFF
TGTGCCAGCAGATTGGACAGGGGGGCAAACACTGAAGCTTTCTTT
>TRBV3-1|TRBJ1-1|TRBD1|NA
CASSQAGGNTEAFF
TGTGCCAGCAGCCAAGCAGGGGGGAACACTGAAGCTTTCTTT
>TRBV6-5|TRBJ2-7|NA|few
CASRPGDASSYEQYF
TGTGCCAGCAGGCCAGGTGACGCAAGCTCCTACGAGCAGTACTTC
>TRBV30|TRBJ2-3|NA|NA
CAWSVRPTDTQYF
TGTGCCTGGAGTGTCCGACCCACAGATACGCAGTATTTT
>TRBV19|TRBJ2-2|TRBD1|few
CATKPGQGAPGELFF
TGTGCCACCAAGCCGGGACAGGGGGCTCCCGGGGAGCTGTTTTTT
>TRBV7-2|TRBJ1-5|NA|few
CASSLVPGVNQPQHF
TGTGCCAGCAGCTTAGTCCCAGGGGTCAATCAGCCCCAGCATTTT
>TRBV6-1|TRBJ2-6|NA|NA
CAPIWVSGANVLTF
TGTGCCCCTATATGGGTCTCTGGGGCCAACGTCCTGACTTTC
>TRBV10-3|TRBJ1-6|NA|NA
CAIAGHLNSPLHF
TGTGCCATCGCGGGACATCTTAATTCACCCCTCCACTTT
>TRBV20-1|TRBJ1-2|TRBD1|few
CSARDFRGLGYTF
TGCAGTGCTAGAGATTTCAGGGGGCTTGGCTACACCTTC
>TRBV29-1|TRBJ1-2|TRBD1|few
CSFWTGADGYTF
TGCAGCTTTTGGACAGGGGCGGATGGCTACACCTTC
>TRBV24-1|TRBJ2-2|TRBD1|few
CATGTGATGELFF
TGTGCCACAGGGACAGGGGCCACCGGGGAGCTGTTTTTT
>TRBV4-3|TRBJ2-1|TRBD2|NA
CASSQVAGGPANEQFF
TGCGCCAGCAGCCAGGTAGCGGGGGGGCCGGCCAATGAGCAGTTCTTC
>TRBV4-2|TRBJ1-2|NA|few
CASSQAFLGYTF
TGTGCCAGCAGCCAGGCTTTCTTGGGCTACACCTTC
>TRBV28|TRBJ2-3|NA|many
CASSLGGRHPYF
TGTGCCAGCAGTTTGGGTGGGAGACACCCGTATTTT
>TRBV20-1|TRBJ2-5|NA|NA
CSAPTDRRETQYF
TGCAGTGCTCCCACAGACAGGAGGGAGACCCAGTACTTC
>TRBV6-6|TRBJ2-3|TRBD2|NA
CASRRTSGGGDTQYF
TGTGCCAGCAGGAGGACTAGCGGGGGCGGAGATACGCAGTATTTT
>TRBV6-2/TRBV6-3|TRBJ2-1|TRBD1|NA
CASSYYGTASRDDEQFF
TGTGCCAGCAGTTACTACGGGACAGCCTCCAGGGACGATGAGCAGTTCTTC
>TRBV7-8|TRBJ1-5|NA|few
CASSSVVGGSQPQHF
TGTGCCAGCAGCTCCGTCGTAGGCGGGTCTCAGCCCCAGCATTTT
>TRBV6-4|TRBJ1-1|NA|NA
CASSESTGTWGGRAFF
TGTGCCAGCAGTGAGAGCACCGGGACATGGGGCGGGAGAGCTTTCTTT
>TRBV5-1|TRBJ2-3|TRBD2|NA
CASSSFTGGGSTDTQYF
TGCGCCAGCAGCTCCTTCACTGGGGGGGGGAGCACAGATACGCAGTATTTT
>TRBV11-2|TRBJ2-1|TRBD2|NA
CASSLGRAGGNSYNEQFF
TGTGCCAGCAGCTTAGGGCGAGCGGGGGGGAACTCCTACAATGAGCAGTTCTTC
>TRBV11-2|TRBJ1-4|NA|many
CASSSGRSTLAEKLFF
TGTGCCAGCAGCTCGGGACGCTCAACTCTTGCCGAAAAACTGTTTTTT
>TRBV27|TRBJ1-1|NA|many
CASGASAEAFF
TGTGCCAGCGGCGCGTCCGCTGAAGCTTTCTTT
>TRBV5-1|TRBJ2-7|TRBD2|many
CASSAGGYSYEQYF
TGCGCCAGCAGCGCGGGGGGCTACTCCTACGAGCAGTACTTC
>TRBV12-3/TRBV12-4|TRBJ1-2|TRBD1|few
CASGTGLNYGYTF
TGTGCCAGCGGGACAGGCCTAAACTATGGCTACACCTTC
>TRBV11-2|TRBJ2-5|NA|few
CASSFDPARETQYF
TGTGCCAGCAGCTTTGACCCCGCGAGGGAGACCCAGTACTTC
>TRBV29-1|TRBJ2-1|NA|few
CSMYGPYNEQFF
TGCAGCATGTACGGCCCGTACAATGAGCAGTTCTTC
>TRBV10-1|TRBJ2-3|TRBD1|few
CASKGQGSDTQYF
TGCGCCAGTAAAGGACAGGGATCAGATACGCAGTATTTT
>TRBV28|TRBJ1-1|TRBD1|few
CASSSPGQMNTEAFF
TGTGCCAGCAGTTCCCCGGGACAGATGAACACTGAAGCTTTCTTT